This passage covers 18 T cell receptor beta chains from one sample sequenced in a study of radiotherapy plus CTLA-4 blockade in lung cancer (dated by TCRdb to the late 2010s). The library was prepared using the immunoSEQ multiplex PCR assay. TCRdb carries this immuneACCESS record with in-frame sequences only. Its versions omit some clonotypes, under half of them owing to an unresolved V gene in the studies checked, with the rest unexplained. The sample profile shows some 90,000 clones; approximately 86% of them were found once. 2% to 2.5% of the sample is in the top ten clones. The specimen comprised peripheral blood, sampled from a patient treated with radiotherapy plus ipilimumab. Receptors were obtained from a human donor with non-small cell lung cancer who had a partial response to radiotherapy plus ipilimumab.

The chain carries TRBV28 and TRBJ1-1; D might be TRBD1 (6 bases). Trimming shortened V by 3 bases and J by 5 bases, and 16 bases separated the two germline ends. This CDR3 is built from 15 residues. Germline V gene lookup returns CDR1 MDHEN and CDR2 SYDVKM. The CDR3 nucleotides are TGTGCCAGCAGTTTCATGGACAGCCCCGGGACTGAAGCTTTCTTT. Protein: CASSFMDSPGTEAFF.

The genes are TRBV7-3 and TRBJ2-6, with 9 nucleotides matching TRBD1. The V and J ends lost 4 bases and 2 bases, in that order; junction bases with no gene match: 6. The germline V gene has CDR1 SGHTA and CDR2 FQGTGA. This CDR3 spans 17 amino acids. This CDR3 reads CASSSGQGKAGANVLTF. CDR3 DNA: TGTGCCAGCAGCTCGGGACAGGGAAAGGCTGGGGCCAACGTCCTGACTTTC. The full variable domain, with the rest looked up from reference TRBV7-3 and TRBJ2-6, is GAGVSQTPSNKVTEKGKYVELRCDPISGHTALYWYRQSLGQGPEFLIYFQGTGAADDSGLPNDRFFAVRPEGSVSTLKIQRTERGDSAVYLCASSSGQGKAGANVLTFGAGSRLTVL.

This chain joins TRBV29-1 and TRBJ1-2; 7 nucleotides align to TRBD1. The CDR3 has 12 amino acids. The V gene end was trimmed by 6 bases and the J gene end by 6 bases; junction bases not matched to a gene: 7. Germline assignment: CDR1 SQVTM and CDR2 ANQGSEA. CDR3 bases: TGCAGCGTACTGACAGGGAAGGATGGCTACACCTTC. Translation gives CSVLTGKDGYTF.

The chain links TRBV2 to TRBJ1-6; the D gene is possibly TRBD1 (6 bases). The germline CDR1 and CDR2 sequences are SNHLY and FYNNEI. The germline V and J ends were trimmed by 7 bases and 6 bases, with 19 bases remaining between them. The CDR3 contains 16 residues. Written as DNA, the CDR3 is TGTGCCAGCATGGGGGCCTTACGGGGGGGTAATTCACCCCTCCACTTT. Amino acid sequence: CASMGALRGGNSPLHF.

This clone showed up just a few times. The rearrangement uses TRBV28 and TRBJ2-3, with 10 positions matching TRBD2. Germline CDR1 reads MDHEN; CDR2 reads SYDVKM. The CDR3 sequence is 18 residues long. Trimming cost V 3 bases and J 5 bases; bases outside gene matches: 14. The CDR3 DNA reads TGTGCCAGCAGTTTCCGGCCTAGCGGGAGTGAGTATAGAGATACGCAGTATTTT. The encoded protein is CASSFRPSGSEYRDTQYF.

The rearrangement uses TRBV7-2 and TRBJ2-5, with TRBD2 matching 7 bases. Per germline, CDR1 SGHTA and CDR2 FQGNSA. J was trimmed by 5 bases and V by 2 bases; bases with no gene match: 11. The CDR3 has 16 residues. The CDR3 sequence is CASSLFAGAVGETQYF. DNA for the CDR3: TGTGCCAGCAGCTTATTTGCGGGAGCGGTGGGGGAGACCCAGTACTTC.

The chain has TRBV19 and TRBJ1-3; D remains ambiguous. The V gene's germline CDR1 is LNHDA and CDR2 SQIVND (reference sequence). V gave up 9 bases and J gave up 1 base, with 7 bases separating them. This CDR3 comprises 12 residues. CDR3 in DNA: TGTGCCAGCTTATCTTCTGGAAACACCATATATTTT. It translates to CASLSSGNTIYF.

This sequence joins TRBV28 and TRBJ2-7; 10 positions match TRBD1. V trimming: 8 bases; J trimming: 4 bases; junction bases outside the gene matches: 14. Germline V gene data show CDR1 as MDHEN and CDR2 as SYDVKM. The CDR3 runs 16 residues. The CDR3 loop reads CASCERRDRGYYEQYV. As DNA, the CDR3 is TGTGCCAGCTGCGAACGCCGGGACAGGGGCTATTACGAGCAGTACGTC.

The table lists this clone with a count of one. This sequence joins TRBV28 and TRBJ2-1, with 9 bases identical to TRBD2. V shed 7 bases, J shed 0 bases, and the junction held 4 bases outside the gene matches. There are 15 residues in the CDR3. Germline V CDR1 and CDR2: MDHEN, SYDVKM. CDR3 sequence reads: CASNLAGFSYNEQFF. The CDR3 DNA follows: TGTGCCAGCAACCTAGCGGGGTTCTCCTACAATGAGCAGTTCTTC.

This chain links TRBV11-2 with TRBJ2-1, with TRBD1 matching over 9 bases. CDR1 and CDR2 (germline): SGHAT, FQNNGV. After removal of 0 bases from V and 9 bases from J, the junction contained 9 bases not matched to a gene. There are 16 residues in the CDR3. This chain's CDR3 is CASSLEFKDRGVEQFF. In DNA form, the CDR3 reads TGTGCCAGCAGCTTAGAGTTTAAGGACAGGGGTGTTGAGCAGTTCTTC.

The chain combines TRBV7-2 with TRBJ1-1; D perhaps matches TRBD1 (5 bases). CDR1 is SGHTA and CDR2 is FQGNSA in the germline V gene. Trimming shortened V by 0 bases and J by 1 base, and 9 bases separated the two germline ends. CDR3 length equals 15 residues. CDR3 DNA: TGTGCCAGCAGCTTAGCGCGACAGCCGAACACTGAAGCTTTCTTT. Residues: CASSLARQPNTEAFF.

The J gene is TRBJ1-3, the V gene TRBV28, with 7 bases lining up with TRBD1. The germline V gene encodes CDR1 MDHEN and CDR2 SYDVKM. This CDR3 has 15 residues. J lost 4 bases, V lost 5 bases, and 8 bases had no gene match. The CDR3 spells CASSHDRVSGNTIYF. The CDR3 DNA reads TGTGCCAGCAGTCACGACAGGGTCTCGGGAAACACCATATATTTT.

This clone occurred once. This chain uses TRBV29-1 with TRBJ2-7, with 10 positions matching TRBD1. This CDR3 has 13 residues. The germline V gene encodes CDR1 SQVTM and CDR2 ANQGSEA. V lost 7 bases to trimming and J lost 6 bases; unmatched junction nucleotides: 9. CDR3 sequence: CSAPGQGNLEQYF. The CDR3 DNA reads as TGCAGCGCTCCGGGACAGGGGAACCTCGAGCAGTACTTC.

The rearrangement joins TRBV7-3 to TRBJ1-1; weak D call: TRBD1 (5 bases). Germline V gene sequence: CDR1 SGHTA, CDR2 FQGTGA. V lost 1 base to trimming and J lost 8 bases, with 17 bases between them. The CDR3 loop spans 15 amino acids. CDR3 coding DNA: TGTGCCAGCAGCTTAAGGGGTGGCAGGGCCGGCGAAGCTTTCTTT. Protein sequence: CASSLRGGRAGEAFF.

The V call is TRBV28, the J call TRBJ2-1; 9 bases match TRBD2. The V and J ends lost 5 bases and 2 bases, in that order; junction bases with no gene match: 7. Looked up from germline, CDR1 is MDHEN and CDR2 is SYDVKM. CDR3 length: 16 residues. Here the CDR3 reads CASSIVAGATYNEQFF. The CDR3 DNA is TGTGCCAGCAGTATCGTAGCGGGAGCTACCTACAATGAGCAGTTCTTC.

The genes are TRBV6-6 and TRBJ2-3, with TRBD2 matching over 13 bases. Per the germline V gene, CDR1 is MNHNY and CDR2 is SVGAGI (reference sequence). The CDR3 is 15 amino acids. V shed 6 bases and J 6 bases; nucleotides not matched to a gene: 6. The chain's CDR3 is CASRGGLAGVDTQYF. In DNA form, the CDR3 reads TGTGCCAGCAGGGGCGGACTAGCGGGAGTCGATACGCAGTATTTT.

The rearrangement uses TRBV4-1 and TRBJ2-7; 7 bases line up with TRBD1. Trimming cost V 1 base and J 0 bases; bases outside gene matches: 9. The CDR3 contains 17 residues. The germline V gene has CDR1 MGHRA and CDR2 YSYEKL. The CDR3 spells CASSQGLGQPSSYEQYF. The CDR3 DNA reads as TGCGCCAGCAGCCAAGGATTGGGACAGCCGAGCTCCTACGAGCAGTACTTC.

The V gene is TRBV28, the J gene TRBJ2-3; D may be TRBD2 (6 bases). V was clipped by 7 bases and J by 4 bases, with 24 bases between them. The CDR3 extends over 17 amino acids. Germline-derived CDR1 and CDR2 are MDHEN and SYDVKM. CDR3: CASTDLFRETGSDTQYF. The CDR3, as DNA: TGTGCCAGCACCGACCTTTTTCGGGAGACGGGTTCAGATACGCAGTATTTT.